This T cell receptor (beta chain) was identified during a study of CD8+ T cells in alopecia areata. Treatment defined: oral pan-JAK inhibitor, 5-10 mg twice daily. This clone was observed a single time. This CDR3 spans 14 amino acids. Germline V gene sequence: CDR1 SGHTA, CDR2 FQGTGA. The V and J ends lost 5 bases and 1 base respectively, with 11 bases between them. Extracted RNA was reverse transcribed into cDNA, the sequencing template. Profiled with immunoSEQ multiplex PCR; TCRdb holds only in-frame clones, not every one. Of about 220,000 clones in the sample, about 58% were seen once. The sequence was collected from a human donor with alopecia areata. The sequences come from CD4+ T cells sorted from blood, collected at week 4, from a patient treated with tofacitinib. V gene TRBV7-3 combines with J gene TRBJ1-1; tentatively, D is TRBD1 (5 bases). This CDR3 is CASSQGPGNTEAFF. CDR3 nucleotides: TGTGCCAGCAGCCAGGGACCGGGGAACACTGAAGCTTTCTTT.